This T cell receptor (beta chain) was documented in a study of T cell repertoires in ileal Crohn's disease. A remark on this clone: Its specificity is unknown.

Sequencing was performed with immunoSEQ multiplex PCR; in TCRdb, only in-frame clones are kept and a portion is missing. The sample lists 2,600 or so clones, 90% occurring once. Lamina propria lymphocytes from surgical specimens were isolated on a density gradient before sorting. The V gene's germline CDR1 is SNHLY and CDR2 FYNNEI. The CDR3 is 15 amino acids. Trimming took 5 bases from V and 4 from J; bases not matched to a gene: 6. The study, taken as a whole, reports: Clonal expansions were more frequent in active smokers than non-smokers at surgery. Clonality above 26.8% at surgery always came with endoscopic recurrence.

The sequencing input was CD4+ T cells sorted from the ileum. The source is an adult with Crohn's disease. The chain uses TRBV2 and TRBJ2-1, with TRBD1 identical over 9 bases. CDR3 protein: CASSTRQGGYNEQFF. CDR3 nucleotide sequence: TGTGCCAGCAGTACCCGACAGGGGGGATACAATGAGCAGTTCTTC.